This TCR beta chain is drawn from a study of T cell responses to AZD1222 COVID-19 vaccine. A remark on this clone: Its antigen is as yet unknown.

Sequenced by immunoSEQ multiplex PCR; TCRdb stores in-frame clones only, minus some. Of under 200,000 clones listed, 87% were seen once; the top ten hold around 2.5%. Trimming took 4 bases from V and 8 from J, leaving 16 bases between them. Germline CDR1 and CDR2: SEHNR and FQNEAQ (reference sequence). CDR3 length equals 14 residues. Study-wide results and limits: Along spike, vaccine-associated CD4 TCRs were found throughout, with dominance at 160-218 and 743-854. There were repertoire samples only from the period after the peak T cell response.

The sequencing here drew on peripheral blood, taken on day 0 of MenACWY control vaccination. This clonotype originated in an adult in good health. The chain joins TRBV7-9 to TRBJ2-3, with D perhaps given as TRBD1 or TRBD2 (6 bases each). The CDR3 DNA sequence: TGTGCCAGCAGCTACGGGGGCGAATTTGGTACGCAGTATTTT. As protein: CASSYGGEFGTQYF.